The 11 T cell receptor beta chains listed next were all sequenced from one sample in a study of T cells in Graves' hyperthyroidism and ophthalmopathy. Amplified regions were TCR beta CDR3 sequences from RNA transcripts. Carried out on the TCR CDR3, a first-round RT-PCR used the HTBI primer set. TCRdb called the multiplex PCR reads again in MiXCR, with one record for every CDR3 protein. The table lists around 620,000 distinct CDR3 sequences, around 45% of them singletons, with about 20% in the top ten. Sequenced: peripheral blood or thyroid tissue (not recorded which). All receptors derive from an adult woman with Graves' disease, either hyperthyroidism or ophthalmopathy (not recorded which).

The chain joins TRBV7-9 to TRBJ2-7; weak D call: TRBD1 (6 bases). Germline CDR1 reads SEHNR; CDR2 reads FQNEAQ (reference sequence). V lost 5 bases, J lost 4 bases, and 15 bases lay in between. This CDR3 is built from 14 residues. The CDR3 DNA reads TGTGCCAGCAGCGCGCCAGGGGAGTCGTACGAGCAGTACTTC. Protein: CASSAPGESYEQYF.

The table lists this clonotype with a few counts. The chain uses TRBV28 and TRBJ2-7; 7 nucleotides match TRBD2. Germline loops: CDR1 MDHEN, CDR2 SYDVKM. The CDR3 has 16 amino acids. The V segment lost 6 bases and the J segment 4 bases; nucleotides outside the gene matches: 15. DNA of the CDR3: TGTGCCAGCAGCCCCCGGTCCCGCGGGAGTAGGTACGAGCAGTACTTC. The encoded protein is CASSPRSRGSRYEQYF.

There are a few counts of this clonotype. This sequence joins TRBV10-3 and TRBJ2-7; a weak D match, TRBD1 (6 bases). The CDR3 contains 12 residues. The V gene's germline CDR1 is ENHRY and CDR2 SYGVKD. The germline V and J ends were trimmed by 7 bases and 7 bases, with 14 bases remaining between them. The CDR3 here is CAITGRDNEQYF. The DNA of the CDR3 is TGTGCCATCACCGGACGGGACAATGAGCAGTACTTC.

In this sample, this clonotype turned up many times. This chain uses TRBV7-8 with TRBJ1-5; possible D gene TRBD1, 6 bases. Trimming took 0 bases from V and 6 from J, leaving 9 bases between them. Germline lookup yields CDR1 SGHVS and CDR2 FQNEAQ. The CDR3 spans 14 residues. The CDR3 loop is CASSLAGGSQPQHF. In DNA, the CDR3 is TGTGCCAGCAGCTTAGCGGGGGGCAGTCAGCCCCAGCATTTT.

The chain carries TRBV12-3 or TRBV12-4 and TRBJ1-6; D not resolved. V was pared by 6 bases and J by 5 bases, with 14 bases between. The CDR3 length is 15 residues. CDR3 amino acids: CASRRNRADNSPLHF. CDR3 DNA sequence: TGTGCCAGCAGACGAAACCGGGCCGATAATTCACCCCTCCACTTT.

This rearrangement joins TRBV29-1 to TRBJ1-2, with no clear D. Looked up from germline, CDR1 is SQVTM and CDR2 is ANQGSEA. This CDR3 region has 13 residues. CDR3 loop: CSLEIGRNYGYTF. The CDR3 DNA sequence: TGCAGTTTAGAAATCGGGAGGAACTATGGCTACACCTTC.

Points on this clonotype: The conserved final phenylalanine or tryptophan is absent from the CDR3, which likely points to a read error. Because the CDR3's place on the DNA is in doubt, the DNA is left out and the CDR3 is given as listed by TCRdb. The rearrangement links TRBV2 to TRBJ2-5; the table's D call of TRBD2 was not tested on the DNA. The CDR3 is 18 amino acids long, termini counted. CDR1 and CDR2 from the germline V gene are SNHLY and FYNNEI. This CDR3 is CASSAGAGAGPLSYTFGS.

The table lists this clonotype with many counts. CDR3 bases: TGTGCCAGCAGTCCACGGACAGGGCGGGACACCGGGGAGCTGTTTTTT. It yields the protein CASSPRTGRDTGELFF. The chain is built from TRBV12-3 or TRBV12-4 and TRBJ2-2, with 8 bases aligning to TRBD1. The CDR3 totals 16 residues. V lost 5 bases, J lost 3 bases, and 8 bases stayed unmatched.

This clonotype was found many times. The V and J genes are TRBV20-1 and TRBJ2-2; 8 bases are a match to TRBD2. CDR3 size: 14 residues. The V segment lost 0 bases and the J segment 6 bases; nucleotides outside the gene matches: 3. Germline V CDR1 and CDR2: DFQATT, SNEGSKA (reference sequence). CDR3 residues: CSAREAGVAGELFF. CDR3 nucleotide sequence: TGCAGTGCTAGAGAAGCGGGAGTTGCCGGGGAGCTGTTTTTT.

V gene TRBV20-1 combines with J gene TRBJ2-5, with D possibly being TRBD2 (5 bases). Trimming took 6 bases from V and 11 from J, leaving 16 bases between them. This CDR3 region has 11 residues. Germline lookup yields CDR1 DFQATT and CDR2 SNEGSKA (reference sequence). CDR3 amino acids: CSAKPLGRQYF. As DNA, the CDR3 is TGCAGTGCAAAGCCCCTAGGGAGACAGTACTTC.

This clonotype was seen many times. The gene calls are TRBV4-1 and TRBJ2-7; 8 bases match TRBD2. J lost 1 base, V lost 0 bases, and 8 bases had no gene match. Germline CDR1 is MGHRA and CDR2 is YSYEKL. The CDR3 spans 17 residues. The CDR3 spells CASSQEGWGTRSYEQYF. The CDR3 DNA reads TGCGCCAGCAGCCAAGAGGGATGGGGGACTAGGTCCTACGAGCAGTACTTC.